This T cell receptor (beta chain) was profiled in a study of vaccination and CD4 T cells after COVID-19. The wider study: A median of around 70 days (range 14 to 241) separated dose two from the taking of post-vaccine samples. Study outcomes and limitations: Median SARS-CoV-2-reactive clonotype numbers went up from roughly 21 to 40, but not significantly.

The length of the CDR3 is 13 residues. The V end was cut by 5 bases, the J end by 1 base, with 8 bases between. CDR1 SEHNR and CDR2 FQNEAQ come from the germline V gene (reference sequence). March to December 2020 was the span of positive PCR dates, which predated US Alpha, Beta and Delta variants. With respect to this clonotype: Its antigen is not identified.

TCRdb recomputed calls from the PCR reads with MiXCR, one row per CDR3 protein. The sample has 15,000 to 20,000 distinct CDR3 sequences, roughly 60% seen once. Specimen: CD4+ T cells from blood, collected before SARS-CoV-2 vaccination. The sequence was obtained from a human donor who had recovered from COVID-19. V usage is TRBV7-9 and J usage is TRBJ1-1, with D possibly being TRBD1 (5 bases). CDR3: CASSITGNTEAFF. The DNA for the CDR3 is TGTGCCAGCAGCATTACAGGGAACACTGAAGCTTTCTTT.